This TCR beta chain derives from a study of a mutant IDH1 vaccine in newly diagnosed glioma. As for the study in general: Investigators started vaccination 4-6 weeks after radiotherapy alone, or with temozolomide cycles. Patients got radiotherapy, temozolomide, or both beforehand, and most got both. Study-wide results and limits: The occurrence of vaccine-induced immune responses was seen in more than 85% of patients.

Method: immunoSEQ multiplex PCR; TCRdb's copy keeps in-frame clones and lacks some. Here the sample spans around 52,000 clones, more than 80% being singletons. For this clone: Its antigen is not identified.

Time point meaning: week 5, during vaccination. Every vaccination contained 300 ug of the mutant IDH1 20-mer peptide and was paired with topical imiquimod. Donor tumors were new WHO grade 3 or 4 IDH1-mutant, ATRX-lost astrocytomas. CDR1 and CDR2 from the germline V gene are LNHNV and YYDKDF (reference sequence). The CDR3 has 14 amino acids. V lost 1 base, J lost 3 bases, and 9 bases lay in between. This specimen consisted of PBMCs, obtained from a glioma patient whose treatment included an IDH1 peptide vaccine. This TCR derives from a woman in her thirties or forties with glioma. The rearrangement uses TRBV15 and TRBJ1-1; D is undetermined. CDR3: CATSRGPGDTEAFF. The CDR3 nucleotides are TGTGCCACCAGCAGAGGACCCGGGGACACTGAAGCTTTCTTT. Supplemented by reference TRBV15 and TRBJ1-1, the full variable domain reads DAMVIQNPRYQVTQFGKPVTLSCSQTLNHNVMYWYQQKSSQAPKLLFHYYDKDFNNEADTPDNFQSRRPNTSFCFLDIRSPGLGDTAMYLCATSRGPGDTEAFFGQGTRLTVV.